One and the same sample provided the 27 T cell receptor beta chains below, sequenced in a study of OX40 agonist ivuxolimab in advanced cancers. The data were produced by immunoSEQ multiplex PCR, yet TCRdb's version contains in-frame clones alone and is incomplete. The data show 150,000 to 180,000 clones, with 94% seen just once and around 0.31% held by the top ten. The material sequenced was CD4+ or CD8+ T cells sorted from blood, taken in a trial of the OX40 agonist ivuxolimab. These receptors were obtained from an adult with an advanced solid tumor such as melanoma, head and neck, liver or kidney cancer.

J is TRBJ1-5 and V is TRBV6-1, with D unclear. Trimming took off 2 bases at V and 2 bases at J, with 13 bases between the two ends. The CDR3 totals 16 residues. Germline V gene lookup returns CDR1 MNHNS and CDR2 SASEGT. CDR3 protein: CASSESGAGGNQPQHF. The CDR3 bases are TGTGCCAGCAGTGAATCAGGCGCCGGGGGCAATCAGCCCCAGCATTTT.

The chain combines TRBV7-6 with TRBJ1-5, with D perhaps matching TRBD1 (5 bases). The CDR3 spans 14 residues. Germline CDR1 reads SGHVS; CDR2 reads FNYEAQ. V lost 5 bases and J 7 bases, leaving 15 bases between the germline ends. The CDR3 DNA follows: TGTGCCAGCAGCCCGGACCTCCGGGGGCAGCCCCAGCATTTT. Its translation is CASSPDLRGQPQHF.

The chain carries TRBV14 and TRBJ2-1; TRBD2 aligns across 9 bases. Looked up from germline, CDR1 is SGHDN and CDR2 is FVKESK. The CDR3 is made up of 15 amino acids. Losses at the gene ends were 0 bases for V and 8 bases for J; bases not matched to a gene: 5. The CDR3 DNA sequence: TGTGCCAGCAGCCAAGAGGGCCTAGCGGGATATGAGCAGTTCTTC. Its translation is CASSQEGLAGYEQFF.

This clone came up once. This rearrangement joins TRBV7-8 to TRBJ2-7; 11 nucleotides line up with TRBD2. After removal of 5 bases from V and 6 bases from J, the junction contained 6 bases not matched to a gene. There are 14 residues in the CDR3. The V gene's germline CDR1 is SGHVS and CDR2 FQNEAQ. The CDR3 region is CASSPGGLAVEQYF. For the CDR3, the DNA is TGTGCCAGCAGCCCCGGGGGACTAGCGGTCGAGCAGTACTTC.

The chain couples TRBV7-2 to TRBJ1-3, with unresolved D. The ends were cut back, 2 bases at V and 7 bases at J, with 0 bases in the middle. Germline V gene data show CDR1 as SGHTA and CDR2 as FQGNSA. This CDR3 spans 10 amino acids. CDR3 loop: CASSLNTIYF. The CDR3 bases are TGTGCCAGCAGCTTAAACACCATATATTTT. The variable domain in full, completed from reference TRBV7-2 and TRBJ1-3, reads GAGVSQSPSNKVTEKGKDVELRCDPISGHTALYWYRQSLGQGLEFLIYFQGNSAPDKSGLPSDRFSAERTGGSVSTLTIQRTQQEDSAVYLCASSLNTIYFGEGSWLTVV.

The chain couples TRBV28 to TRBJ1-5; TRBD1 matches 8 bases. V shed 5 bases, J shed 2 bases, and the junction held 5 bases outside the gene matches. CDR3 length: 15 residues. Germline CDR1 is MDHEN and CDR2 is SYDVKM. CDR3 loop: CASSPARGRNQPQHF. The CDR3 DNA reads as TGTGCCAGCAGTCCCGCCAGGGGGCGCAATCAGCCCCAGCATTTT. Full variable domain (outside the CDR3, taken from reference TRBV28 and TRBJ1-5): DVKVTQSSRYLVKRTGEKVFLECVQDMDHENMFWYRQDPGLGLRLIYFSYDVKMKEKGDIPEGYSVSREKKERFSLILESASTNQTSMYLCASSPARGRNQPQHFGDGTRLSIL.

The chain combines TRBV7-9 with TRBJ1-1; a weak D match, TRBD1 (6 bases). Trimming took off 5 bases at V and 9 bases at J, with 16 bases between the two ends. The CDR3 is 13 residues long. Germline CDR1 SEHNR, CDR2 FQNEAQ (reference sequence). The CDR3 DNA reads as TGTGCCAGCAGCCTCGAGGGGGGGAGGAAAGCTTTCTTT. Protein sequence: CASSLEGGRKAFF.

This clone was recorded once. The chain couples TRBV18 to TRBJ2-2; D unclear. Trimming left V 4 bases short and J 0 bases short, with 3 bases between. Germline CDR1 is KGHSH and CDR2 is LQKENI. The CDR3 runs 13 residues. The CDR3 DNA is TGTGCCAGCTCACTGACGAACACCGGGGAGCTGTTTTTT. This encodes CASSLTNTGELFF.

The V gene is TRBV5-1, the J gene TRBJ2-2, with 12 nucleotides matching TRBD2. Trimming removed 4 bases from V and 5 bases from J; junction bases left unmatched: 3. The germline V gene has CDR1 SGHRS and CDR2 YFSETQ. This CDR3 comprises 15 residues. CDR3: CASSLTSGSTGELFF. Written as DNA, the CDR3 is TGCGCCAGCAGCCTGACTAGCGGGAGTACCGGGGAGCTGTTTTTT.

The V and J genes are TRBV10-1 and TRBJ2-6; TRBD1 aligns across 8 bases. With V trimmed by 10 bases and J by 0 bases, 8 bases remained unmatched. The germline CDR1 and CDR2 sequences are WNHNN and SYGVQD (reference sequence). CDR3 length: 16 residues. The CDR3 loop reads CANPGQDRSGANVLTF. The DNA for the CDR3 is TGCGCCAACCCGGGACAGGACCGCTCTGGGGCCAACGTCCTGACTTTC.

The chain links TRBV6-6 to TRBJ1-2; D unresolved. This CDR3 comprises 14 residues. V lost 0 bases and J lost 8, with 13 bases in between. Germline-derived CDR1 and CDR2 are MNHNY and SVGAGI (reference sequence). The CDR3 sequence is CASSYSVGAGGYTF. In DNA, the CDR3 is TGTGCCAGCAGTTACTCAGTGGGCGCTGGAGGCTACACCTTC.

CDR3 in DNA: TGTGCCAGCAGCTCACAGGGGACTGAAAAACTGTTTTTT. Protein product: CASSSQGTEKLFF. The chain recombines TRBV7-2 with TRBJ1-4; the match to TRBD1 covers 7 bases. This CDR3 has 13 amino acids. Unmatched junction bases numbered 3, after V lost 4 bases and J lost 7 bases. CDR1 SGHTA and CDR2 FQGNSA come from the germline V gene. Using reference TRBV7-2 and TRBJ1-4 for the parts outside the CDR3, the full variable domain is GAGVSQSPSNKVTEKGKDVELRCDPISGHTALYWYRQSLGQGLEFLIYFQGNSAPDKSGLPSDRFSAERTGGSVSTLTIQRTQQEDSAVYLCASSSQGTEKLFFGSGTQLSVL.

The gene calls are TRBV2 and TRBJ1-2, with D possibly matching TRBD1 (5 bases). Trimming left V 7 bases short and J 4 bases short, with 13 bases between. The germline gives CDR1 SNHLY, CDR2 FYNNEI. The CDR3 is 13 residues long. CDR3 bases: TGTGCCAGCACCATACAGGTCTTCTATGGCTACACCTTC. Its translation is CASTIQVFYGYTF.

The CDR3 region has the DNA TGTGCCTGGAGTGTACTGGAGGGGGGCAATCAGCCCCAGCATTTT. Translation gives CAWSVLEGGNQPQHF. V usage is TRBV30 and J usage is TRBJ1-5; D may be TRBD1 (6 bases). V was cut by 0 bases and J by 2 bases, with 11 bases left in between. The CDR3 runs to 15 residues. CDR1 is GTSNPN, CDR2 SVGIG, per germline (reference sequence).

The genes are TRBV12-5 and TRBJ1-2, with no clear D. Per the germline V gene, CDR1 is LGHNT and CDR2 is FRNRAP. The V end lost 9 bases, the J end lost 5 bases, and 16 bases lay between the germline ends. There are 13 residues in the CDR3. The CDR3 sequence is CASSRALEYGYTF. CDR3 nucleotide sequence: TGTGCTAGCTCAAGGGCACTCGAATATGGCTACACCTTC.

The table lists this clone with a count of one. The chain recombines TRBV6-5 with TRBJ1-5; D gene uncertain. Trimming stripped 1 base from V and 2 bases from J, with 3 bases between. This CDR3 is built from 13 residues. Germline-derived CDR1 and CDR2 are MNHEY and SVGAGI. CDR3 loop: CASSYWGNQPQHF. The CDR3 bases are TGTGCCAGCAGTTACTGGGGCAATCAGCCCCAGCATTTT.

The chain is built from TRBV7-6 and TRBJ2-5; D is ambiguous. Trimming left V 5 bases short and J 3 bases short, with 13 bases between. The CDR3 length is 14 residues. Per germline, CDR1 SGHVS and CDR2 FNYEAQ. CDR3 protein: CASSTGGLKETQYF. CDR3 coding DNA: TGTGCCAGCAGCACGGGCGGCTTGAAAGAGACCCAGTACTTC.

This chain links TRBV25-1 with TRBJ1-1; the D is unclear. The germline V gene encodes CDR1 MGHDK and CDR2 SYGVNS. The CDR3 extends over 14 amino acids. V lost 4 bases, J lost 1 base, and 10 bases lay in between. The CDR3 nucleotides read TGTGCCAGCAGTGGGAGGGTATGGAACACTGAAGCTTTCTTT. As protein: CASSGRVWNTEAFF. Based on the CDR3 plus reference TRBV25-1 and TRBJ1-1, the full variable domain is EADIYQTPRYLVIGTGKKITLECSQTMGHDKMYWYQQDPGMELHLIHYSYGVNSTEKGDLSSESTVSRIRTEHFPLTLESARPSHTSQYLCASSGRVWNTEAFFGQGTRLTVV.

This chain links TRBV7-9 with TRBJ2-1, with 16 bases fitting TRBD2. The CDR3 has 19 amino acids. Germline trimming cut 0 bases from V and 5 bases from J; bases unmatched to any gene: 7. Looked up from germline, CDR1 is SEHNR and CDR2 is FQNEAQ (reference sequence). The CDR3 region has the DNA TGTGCCAGCAGCTTAGCGGGGACTAGCGGGAGGGCCTCGAACAATGAGCAGTTCTTC. It is translated as CASSLAGTSGRASNNEQFF.

This chain connects TRBV5-1 to TRBJ1-6, with 8 nucleotides matching TRBD1. Germline CDR1 and CDR2: SGHRS and YFSETQ. V lost 4 bases and J lost 6; bases outside the gene matches: 3. The CDR3 loop spans 14 amino acids. The CDR3 spells CASSRTGPNSPLHF. The DNA for the CDR3 is TGCGCCAGCAGCCGGACAGGGCCTAATTCACCCCTCCACTTT.

This chain uses TRBV5-6 with TRBJ2-1, with TRBD1 matching over 8 bases. This CDR3 has 14 amino acids. The junction had 4 bases not matched to a gene; V was cut back by 0 bases and J by 8 bases. Germline-derived CDR1 and CDR2 are SGHDT and YYEEEE. The chain's CDR3 is CASSLVGQGHEQFF. CDR3 sequence (DNA): TGTGCCAGCAGCTTGGTCGGACAGGGTCATGAGCAGTTCTTC.

The chain is built from TRBV5-6 and TRBJ2-7, with 10 positions matching TRBD1. Germline lookup yields CDR1 SGHDT and CDR2 YYEEEE. V lost 3 bases to trimming and J lost 2 bases; unmatched junction nucleotides: 5. The CDR3 runs 15 residues. The CDR3 region has the DNA TGTGCCAGCAGCTCTCCGGGACAGGGGCCCTACGAGCAGTACTTC. Translation: CASSSPGQGPYEQYF.

J is TRBJ1-1 and V is TRBV18; 7 bases are a match to TRBD1. V shed 3 bases and J 4 bases; nucleotides not matched to a gene: 5. CDR1 and CDR2 (germline): KGHSH, LQKENI. There are 14 residues in the CDR3. CDR3 amino acids: CASSPVTGSTEAFF. DNA for the CDR3: TGTGCCAGCTCACCCGTGACAGGGAGCACTGAAGCTTTCTTT.

The chain employs TRBV6-4 and TRBJ1-1; TRBD1 might be the D (6 bases). The CDR3 runs to 16 residues. CDR1 is MRHNA and CDR2 is SNTAGT in the germline V gene. Trimming shortened V by 2 bases and J by 2 bases, and 15 bases separated the two germline ends. CDR3 nucleotides: TGTGCCAGCAGTGACCCGGTAGGCAGGGGAAACACTGAAGCTTTCTTT. Translating it yields CASSDPVGRGNTEAFF.

For the CDR3, the DNA is TGTGCCAGCAGCCTGGAGGACAGGGTGGATACGCAGTATTTT. Translation gives CASSLEDRVDTQYF. The rearrangement joins TRBV7-6 to TRBJ2-3; TRBD1 matches 8 bases. V was clipped by 5 bases and J by 6 bases; unmatched bases: 7. The germline V gene has CDR1 SGHVS and CDR2 FNYEAQ. There are 14 residues in the CDR3.

The gene calls are TRBV7-2 and TRBJ2-7; the D is unclear. V lost 5 bases, J lost 9 bases, and 17 bases lay in between. CDR3 length: 13 residues. Germline V gene data show CDR1 as SGHTA and CDR2 as FQGNSA. The CDR3 reads CASSPIAPQVQYF. In DNA form, the CDR3 reads TGTGCCAGCAGCCCTATTGCCCCCCAGGTGCAGTACTTC.

The chain carries TRBV4-2 and TRBJ2-1, with 12 positions matching TRBD2. This CDR3 is built from 17 residues. J gave up 7 bases and V 0 bases, and 7 bases lay outside the gene matches. Germline values: CDR1 LGHNA, CDR2 YNFKEQ. In DNA, the CDR3 is TGTGCCAGCAGCCAAGATGTTCTAGCGGGAGGGCCAAATGAGCAGTTCTTC. This gives the protein CASSQDVLAGGPNEQFF.